This T cell receptor (beta chain) was obtained from a study of T-cell reconstitution after alpha-beta-depleted transplantation in children (dated by TCRdb to the mid-2010s). Regarding the complete study: Using TCR repertoire profiling, the study quantitatively followed how T-cell immune reconstitution unfolded in children after TCRalphabeta/CD19-depleted allogeneic hematopoietic cell transplantation.

The library came from PCR. The sample was run on an Illumina HiSeq 2500. To normalize quantification of the TCRbeta repertoire, the TCR libraries were built with molecular barcoding that relied on unique molecular identifiers. TCRdb took the public reads, trimmed them with fastp at Q25, ran MiXCR for clone calling and kept in-frame beta chains. Rows are combined by CDR3 protein, so each entry shows the most common genes and DNA. In all, the sample holds about 640,000 distinct CDR3 sequences, and roughly 17% of those were seen once. 1.1% of the sample rests with the top ten. Concerning this clonotype itself: Its antigen is unknown. No base-level quality is on record; no much larger clone is a single base apart.

The clonotype comes from a human donor who donated a stem cell graft to a child with acute myeloid leukemia. The source material was PBMCs from the stem cell graft donor, sampled from the stem cell graft.

The sequence in DNA is TGTGCCAGCAGTGGGACCCCACGGGACTACGAGCAGTACGTC. Its translation reads: CASSGTPRDYEQYV. The sequence links TRBV25-1 to TRBJ2-7; the D segment could be TRBD2, given 5 matching bases. Per the germline V gene, MGHDK is the CDR1 and SYGVNS is the CDR2. Inclusive of the bounding cysteine and valine, the CDR3 is 14 residues long. Just CDR3 DNA is preserved here, 42 bases in frame from base 1. Relative to germline, V is 4 bases shorter and J is 3 bases shorter, with 13 bases between their ends.